This T cell receptor (beta chain) was observed in a study of T cell responses to AZD1222 COVID-19 vaccine. Study-wide results and limits: In all cases, repertoires were sampled only after the peak T cell response.

Measured with immunoSEQ multiplex PCR; TCRdb has only the in-frame clones, and not every one. Of fewer than 150,000 clones detected, 88% appear once; the ten largest clones hold around 6%. About this clone itself: Its antigen is still unknown.

V was trimmed by 6 bases and J by 2 bases, leaving 11 bases between them. The CDR3 totals 14 residues. Germline V gene sequence: CDR1 LGHNT, CDR2 FRNRAP. This clonotype originated in an adult who received the AZD1222 COVID-19 vaccine. Sequences were derived from peripheral blood, sampled 28 days after the second AZD1222 dose. The chain uses TRBV12-5 and TRBJ1-5; possibly TRBD1 for D (5 bases). CDR3 protein: CASGTGDGNQPQHF. The CDR3 DNA reads as TGTGCTAGTGGCACAGGTGATGGCAATCAGCCCCAGCATTTT.